One T cell receptor (beta chain) is described in this entry. The data were taken from a study of T-cell reconstitution after alpha-beta-depleted transplantation in children. Preparing the TCRbeta library involved the use of unique molecular identifiers. Via MiXCR, TCRdb re-called the PCR reads, giving one row per CDR3 protein. The sample carries about 460,000 distinct CDR3 sequences, 12% recorded once. Trimming took 3 bases from V and 1 from J, leaving 9 bases between them. The CDR3 contains 15 residues. CDR1 and CDR2 from the germline V gene are MRHNA and SNTAGT. This receptor was taken from a human donor who donated a stem cell graft to a child with combined immunodeficiency. This specimen was PBMCs from the stem cell graft donor, taken from the stem cell graft. The chain joins TRBV6-4 to TRBJ2-2; perhaps TRBD1 as D (5 bases). The CDR3 is CASSEKGQNTGELFF. In DNA form, the CDR3 reads TGTGCCAGCAGTGAGAAGGGGCAGAACACCGGGGAGCTGTTTTTT.